A selection of T cell receptor beta chains follows, all from one sample in a study of neoadjuvant anti-PD-1 for oral cavity cancer. Produced via immunoSEQ multiplex PCR; TCRdb's table is partial and in-frame only. The data hold 20,000 to 25,000 clones, with 40% to 45% observed a single time. The source material was tumor tissue, sampled after nivolumab (anti-PD-1) treatment. These receptors all stem from a person aged 35 to 85 with oral cavity squamous cell carcinoma. Both conserved end residues are part of each CDR3. The order of the fields is J gene, CDR3 length, V gene, D gene, clone size, CDR3 DNA, CDR3 protein. D genes are given only for firm matches. The listing skips clone size in some rows; elsewhere it reads once, few, many or a size class.

TRBJ2-1 12 TRBV30 - once TGTGCCTGGAGTCCCGCTAGGAATGAGCAGTTCTTC CAWSPARNEQFF
TRBJ2-7 15 TRBV6-1 TRBD2 - TGTGCCAGCAGAAGGGGACTAGCGGTGTTGGGGGAGCAGTACTTC CASRRGLAVLGEQYF
TRBJ2-2 15 TRBV11-3 - - TGTGCCAGCAGCCCGCATTCAGGGGAGAACGGGGAGCTGTTTTTT CASSPHSGENGELFF
TRBJ1-3 14 TRBV4-3 - - TGCGCCAGCAGCCAACTAACGGAAGGAAACACCATATATTTT CASSQLTEGNTIYF
TRBJ2-7 13 TRBV6-6 - - TGTGCCAGCAGCCCGCTGGGGGGCTCTGAGCAGTACTTC CASSPLGGSEQYF
TRBJ2-2 18 TRBV4-1 - - TGCGCCAGCAGCCACCGTTCTTACAGCCAACCGAACACCGGGGAGCTGTTTTTT CASSHRSYSQPNTGELFF
TRBJ2-7 12 TRBV15 - - TGTGCCACCAGCAGAGCTCCCTACGAGCAGTACTTC CATSRAPYEQYF
TRBJ2-7 13 TRBV5-1 - few TGCGCCAGCAGCTTGGACAGAACCTACGAGCAGTACTTC CASSLDRTYEQYF
TRBJ1-4 14 TRBV19 - - TGTGCCAGTAGTATAGTTGGAGGGGTTGAAAAACTGTTTTTT CASSIVGGVEKLFF
TRBJ2-5 16 TRBV5-4 - - TGTGCCAGCAGCTCCGTCGGGCAGGGTGACCAAGAGACCCAGTACTTC CASSSVGQGDQETQYF
TRBJ1-1 14 TRBV6-1 TRBD1 few TGTGCCAGCAAACAGACAGGGGTGAACACTGAAGCTTTCTTT CASKQTGVNTEAFF
TRBJ2-5 16 TRBV7-6 TRBD2 - TGTGCCAGCAGCCGTTCTAGCGGGGGGGTTCGGGAGACCCAGTACTTC CASSRSSGGVRETQYF
TRBJ1-3 16 TRBV15 TRBD1 few TGTGCCACCAGCTCAATGGACAGGGGGGCTGGAAACACCATATATTTT CATSSMDRGAGNTIYF
TRBJ2-1 15 TRBV7-8 TRBD2 - TGTGCCAGCAGCTTAGGTGCTAGCGGGGGAGTGGAGCAGTTCTTC CASSLGASGGVEQFF
TRBJ1-1 13 TRBV29-1 - - TGCAGCGCCGAGAAGACAGGGAACACTGAAGCTTTCTTT CSAEKTGNTEAFF
TRBJ2-3 14 TRBV7-9 - medium-sized TGTGCCAGCAGCACTCCGATGGGCACAGATACGCAGTATTTT CASSTPMGTDTQYF
TRBJ1-2 14 TRBV6-1 - - TGTGCCAGCAGTAGCCGGGACTTAGGGTTTGGCTACACCTTC CASSSRDLGFGYTF
TRBJ2-5 15 TRBV7-2 - large TGTGCCAGCAGCTTAACCAGGGATGGTTCGGGGACCCAGTACTTC CASSLTRDGSGTQYF
TRBJ2-7 11 TRBV19 - once TGTGCCACCACAGGGTCTCGCGAGCAGTACTTC CATTGSREQYF
TRBJ1-2 14 TRBV19 TRBD1 few TGTGCCAGTAGTATAACCAGGGGGCAAGGTGGCTACACCTTC CASSITRGQGGYTF
TRBJ2-2 15 TRBV7-8 - - TGTGCCAGCAGCTTAGCGGCCAGATTCAGCGGGGAGCTGTTTTTT CASSLAARFSGELFF
TRBJ2-5 13 TRBV6-1 TRBD1 - TGTGCCGGGGGACAGGGGGAGTTTGTGACCCAGTACTTC CAGGQGEFVTQYF